The rows below give T cell receptor beta chains drawn from one sample of a study of breast tumors, draining lymph nodes, adjacent tissues. A single record per CDR3 protein comes from TCRdb applying MiXCR to the multiplex PCR reads. The table has around 50,000 distinct CDR3 sequences, 23% seen once; the top ten hold 6.5% to 8%. Sequenced: breast tumor tissue. Receptors were obtained from a female donor with breast cancer. Some clones in this sample may be carry-over from other donors' samples. CDR3s include the opening cysteine and the closing phenylalanine or tryptophan. D genes are given only for firm matches. For some rows the clone size is stated as once, few or many, or as a class when expanded; others skip it.

clone_size	j_call	d_call	v_call	cdr3_nt	cdr3_aa
many	TRBJ1-4	-	TRBV6-1	TGTGCCAGCAATTTGGTGACAGGTGGTGTTGGAGAAAAACTGTTTTTT	CASNLVTGGVGEKLFF
many	TRBJ1-2	-	TRBV6-2/TRBV6-3	TGTGCCAGCGCGATCTCAGGGTCGGCTAACTATGGCTACACCTTC	CASAISGSANYGYTF
many	TRBJ2-2	-	TRBV7-2	TGTGCCAGCAGCGCCACAGGACAGGAGCTGTTTTTT	CASSATGQELFF
many	TRBJ2-2	-	TRBV9	TGTGCCAGCGGGGGGGGGGCTGGCACCGGGGAGCTGTTTTTT	CASGGGAGTGELFF
-	TRBJ2-5	-	TRBV5-4	TGTGCCAGCAGCTTAGTTAGCAGCCAAGAGACCCAGTACTTC	CASSLVSSQETQYF
-	TRBJ1-4	-	TRBV18	TGTGCCAGCTCACAGGGGGCAACTAATGAAAAACTGTTTTTT	CASSQGATNEKLFF
few	TRBJ2-4	-	TRBV11-2	TGTGCCAGCAGCAAAGGCCCAGGGGTCAGCATTCAGTACTTC	CASSKGPGVSIQYF
-	TRBJ1-2	TRBD1	TRBV12-3/TRBV12-4	TGTGCCAGCGCCAGAGACAGGGTCTATGGCTACACCTTC	CASARDRVYGYTF
many	TRBJ2-6	-	TRBV20-1	TGCAGTGCTTGGGACACCACTCTCTCTGGGGCCAACGTCCTGACTTTC	CSAWDTTLSGANVLTF
-	TRBJ1-2	TRBD1	TRBV2	TGTGCCAGCAAGGGACAGGGACACTATGGCTACACCTTC	CASKGQGHYGYTF
many	TRBJ1-5	-	TRBV19	TGTGCCAGTAGTCGGGGCCGGGACAAGTATCAGCCCCAGCATTTT	CASSRGRDKYQPQHF
many	TRBJ2-7	TRBD2	TRBV7-2	TGTGCCAGCAGCCCGGGGGGACTCGCCCGGTCCTACGAGCAGTACTTC	CASSPGGLARSYEQYF
-	TRBJ2-1	TRBD2	TRBV10-1	TGCGCCCTACCCCCCCCCCGACCCGGTAAGGGACTAGCCTTCGATGAGCAGTTCTTC	CALPPPRPGKGLAFDEQFF
many	TRBJ2-1	TRBD2	TRBV2	TGTGCCAGCAGTGAGGCCGGGAGGGCCGGGAGGGAGCAGTTCTTC	CASSEAGRAGREQFF
many	TRBJ1-5	-	TRBV19	TGTGCCAGTAGTATCAAGGGCAATCAGCCCCAGCATTTT	CASSIKGNQPQHF
many	TRBJ2-2	TRBD1	TRBV27	TGTGCCAGCAGTTCGCGACAGGGAAGGGGCACCGGGGAGCTGTTTTTT	CASSSRQGRGTGELFF
few	TRBJ2-7	TRBD1	TRBV20-1	TGCAGTGCAAGGACAGGGGGCCATTACGAGCAGTACTTC	CSARTGGHYEQYF
few	TRBJ2-1	TRBD2	TRBV7-2	TGTGCCAGCAGACCCCGACTAGCGGGAGTTCCCAATGAGCAGTTCTTC	CASRPRLAGVPNEQFF
many	TRBJ2-3	TRBD2	TRBV20-1	TGCAGTGCCCGGGGGGGACTAGCGGGGGGGCAGGTAGATACGCAGTATTTT	CSARGGLAGGQVDTQYF
many	TRBJ1-5	-	TRBV15	TGTGCCACCAGCAGAGGTGAGGGGGGCAATCAGCCCCAGCATTTT	CATSRGEGGNQPQHF
many	TRBJ1-3	-	TRBV11-2	TGTGCCAGCAGCTTAGGCCCGGGGGGCTCTGGAAACACCATATATTTT	CASSLGPGGSGNTIYF
-	TRBJ1-2	TRBD1	TRBV4-1	TGCGCCAGCAGCCAAGGGGGGACAGGGGGCTACGACTATGGCTACACCTTC	CASSQGGTGGYDYGYTF
many	TRBJ2-1	TRBD1	TRBV7-8	TGTGCCAGCAGCTTAGTTTTTGGGACAGGGTATGAGCAGTTCTTC	CASSLVFGTGYEQFF
-	TRBJ1-1	TRBD1	TRBV7-9	TGTGCCAGCAGCCCGAGACAGGGTGACACTGAAGCTTTCTTT	CASSPRQGDTEAFF
many	TRBJ1-5	-	TRBV27	TGTGCCAGCAGTTTTGGATACAATCAGCCCCAGCATTTT	CASSFGYNQPQHF
few	TRBJ2-1	TRBD2	TRBV6-6	TGTGCCAGCAGTTTTTCCACGGGACTAGCCGGTGAGCAGTTCTTC	CASSFSTGLAGEQFF
many	TRBJ1-6	TRBD1	TRBV6-2/TRBV6-3	TGTGCCAGCAGTTCGGGACAGAGCAATAATTCACCCCTCCACTTT	CASSSGQSNNSPLHF
many	TRBJ1-2	TRBD1	TRBV12-3/TRBV12-4	TGTGCCAGCAGTCCTCTAACAGGGGTGGGAGGCTACACCTTC	CASSPLTGVGGYTF
many	TRBJ1-6	-	TRBV30	TGTGCCTGGAGAGCCCGCTCCTATAATTCACCCCTCCACTTT	CAWRARSYNSPLHF
many	TRBJ1-4	-	TRBV6-5	TGTGCCAGCAGTTACGGGGGGGCTGGTGAAAAACTGTTTTTT	CASSYGGAGEKLFF
many	TRBJ1-6	-	TRBV20-1	TGCAGTGCTAGACAGGACAGCTCTTATTCACCCCTCCACTTT	CSARQDSSYSPLHF
many	TRBJ1-2	-	TRBV7-6	TGTGCCAGCAGCTTAGTGTGGGCTGACACCTTC	CASSLVWADTF
-	TRBJ1-1	-	TRBV5-1	TGCGCCAGCAGCCCCGGACAGAGCATGAACACTGAAGCTTTCTTT	CASSPGQSMNTEAFF
medium-sized	TRBJ2-5	TRBD2	TRBV20-1	TGCAGTGCAGAGAATAGCGGGGTCGTGGACCAGTACTTC	CSAENSGVVDQYF
few	TRBJ2-5	-	TRBV14	TGTGCCAGCAGCCAAGACATTTTCCAAGAGACCCAGTACTTC	CASSQDIFQETQYF
many	TRBJ2-1	-	TRBV14	TGTGCCAGCAGCCAAGATTCATCCTTCTCTGCGGCCAATGAGCAGTTCTTC	CASSQDSSFSAANEQFF
many	TRBJ2-2	-	TRBV6-4	TGTGCCAGCCCTGGTCGGGGTCCCGGCGGGGAGCTGTTTTTT	CASPGRGPGGELFF
-	TRBJ2-7	TRBD2	TRBV28	TGTGCCAGCAGTTCCCCAGCTGAGCGGGGGTCCTACGAGCAGTACTTC	CASSSPAERGSYEQYF
-	TRBJ2-3	TRBD1	TRBV6-6	TGTGTCAGCAGTGAAGCGAAGGGACAGGGGTTCACAGATACGCAGTATTTT	CVSSEAKGQGFTDTQYF
many	TRBJ2-7	TRBD1	TRBV19	TGTGCCAGTAGTGGGACAGGGATGATTTACGAGCAGTACTTC	CASSGTGMIYEQYF